The 14 T cell receptor beta chains reported below all come from one sample, sequenced in a study of blood T cell repertoires in COVID-19. Repertoires were generated with immunoSEQ multiplex PCR, while TCRdb's copy carries only in-frame clones and drops some. The sample carries approximately 220,000 clones, 75% to 90% recorded once. The sample comprised PBMCs or T cells enriched from blood (not recorded which). The source of these receptors is a woman in her 30s who had been exposed to COVID-19.

The genes are TRBV11-3 and TRBJ2-7, with 9 bases matching TRBD1. Germline lookup yields CDR1 SGHNT and CDR2 YENEEA. This CDR3 has 14 amino acids. J gave up 7 bases and V 7 bases, and 11 bases lay outside the gene matches. In DNA, the CDR3 is TGTGCCAGCATGGGGGGACAGGGCTTTAGAGAGCAGTACTTC. Encoded protein: CASMGGQGFREQYF.

The V call is TRBV7-8, the J call TRBJ2-5; TRBD1 agrees at 12 bases. V was pared by 0 bases and J by 5 bases, with 22 bases of the junction left unmatched. Germline V gene data show CDR1 as SGHVS and CDR2 as FQNEAQ. The CDR3 covers 22 residues. CDR3 bases: TGTGCCAGCAGCTTAGCCGATATTCCACGGGACAGGGGGCGACAGATCAGGGAGACCCAGTACTTC. Translation gives CASSLADIPRDRGRQIRETQYF. Full variable domain (rest looked up from reference TRBV7-8 and TRBJ2-5): GAGVSQSPRYKVAKRGQDVALRCDPISGHVSLFWYQQALGQGPEFLTYFQNEAQLDKSGLPSDRFFAERPEGSVSTLKIQRTQQEDSAVYLCASSLADIPRDRGRQIRETQYFGPGTRLLVL.

This chain joins TRBV20-1 and TRBJ2-7; D gene uncertain. The closer fit of TRBJ2-5 to the DNA end suggests the J call may be wrong. CDR1 DFQATT and CDR2 SNEGSKA come from the germline V gene (reference sequence). The CDR3 covers 11 residues. DNA of the CDR3: TGCAGTGCTAGAGACGGCGGGACCCAGTACTTC. Translation: CSARDGGTQYF.

J is TRBJ2-7 and V is TRBV11-2; D is unclear. This CDR3 comprises 13 residues. V was cut by 4 bases and J by 0 bases, with 7 bases left in between. In germline, CDR1 is SGHAT, CDR2 FQNNGV. Here the CDR3 DNA reads TGTGCCAGCAGCTCTTCACTCTCCTACGAGCAGTACTTC. Its protein is CASSSSLSYEQYF.

The chain links TRBV6-5 to TRBJ2-7, with 11 bases fitting TRBD1. From germline, CDR1 is MNHEY and CDR2 SVGAGI. CDR3 length: 14 residues. V trimming: 6 bases; J trimming: 3 bases; junction bases outside the gene matches: 4. CDR3 in amino acids: CASRGQGGVYEQYF. CDR3 nucleotide sequence: TGTGCCAGCAGGGGACAGGGGGGGGTCTACGAGCAGTACTTC.

This clone showed up just once. The chain carries TRBV5-6 and TRBJ2-2, with 11 bases aligning to TRBD1. The junction had 5 bases not matched to a gene; V was cut back by 4 bases and J by 3 bases. The V gene's germline CDR1 is SGHDT and CDR2 YYEEEE. The CDR3 length is 16 residues. Here the CDR3 reads CASSPRDRGDTGELFF. CDR3 sequence (DNA): TGTGCCAGCAGCCCCCGGGACAGGGGGGACACCGGGGAGCTGTTTTTT. Together with reference TRBV5-6 and TRBJ2-2, the CDR3 gives the full variable domain: DAGVTQSPTHLIKTRGQQVTLRCSPKSGHDTVSWYQQALGQGPQFIFQYYEEEERQRGNFPDRFSGHQFPNYSSELNVNALLLGDSALYLCASSPRDRGDTGELFFGEGSRLTVL.

A single count supports this clone. This sequence joins TRBV2 and TRBJ1-2; the D gene is possibly TRBD1 (6 bases). V shed 6 bases and J shed 4 bases, with 9 bases lying between them. Per the germline V gene, CDR1 is SNHLY and CDR2 is FYNNEI. CDR3 length: 12 amino acids. This CDR3 is CASRAGVYGYTF. The CDR3 DNA reads as TGTGCCAGCAGGGCAGGGGTCTATGGCTACACCTTC.

The rearrangement joins TRBV12-3 or TRBV12-4 to TRBJ2-5; 8 nucleotides align to TRBD1. V gave up 5 bases and J gave up 2 bases; unmatched junction bases: 1. The CDR3 is 13 residues long. The CDR3 DNA is TGTGCCAGCAGTGGACAGGGTCAAGAGACCCAGTACTTC. Residues: CASSGQGQETQYF.

The CDR3 nucleotides read TGTGCCAGCAGCTTAACAGTACCTAACTATGGCTACACCTTC. This encodes CASSLTVPNYGYTF. The chain employs TRBV7-2 and TRBJ1-2; no clear D gene. The CDR3 is made up of 14 amino acids. Germline V lookup: CDR1 SGHTA, CDR2 FQGNSA. The V and J ends lost 2 bases and 0 bases respectively, with 7 bases between them.

The chain combines TRBV6-5 with TRBJ2-3, with a weak D call TRBD2 (5 bases). CDR3 size: 15 residues. V was clipped by 2 bases and J by 0 bases, with 9 bases between them. Germline V gene lookup returns CDR1 MNHEY and CDR2 SVGAGI. CDR3 bases: TGTGCCAGCAGTTACGACGGGGAGAGCACAGATACGCAGTATTTT. It is translated as CASSYDGESTDTQYF.

This clone has just one count. V is TRBV19 and J is TRBJ1-2; tentatively, D is TRBD1 (6 bases). V lost 5 bases, J lost 4 bases, and 14 bases lay in between. The CDR3 contains 14 residues. Looked up from germline, CDR1 is LNHDA and CDR2 is SQIVND (reference sequence). The CDR3: CASSPGQVSYGYTF. The CDR3 DNA is TGTGCCAGTAGTCCGGGACAAGTTAGCTATGGCTACACCTTC. Looking up the rest from reference TRBV19 and TRBJ1-2 gives the full variable domain: DGGITQSPKYLFRKEGQNVTLSCEQNLNHDAMYWYRQDPGQGLRLIYYSQIVNDFQKGDIAEGYSVSREKKESFPLTVTSAQKNPTAFYLCASSPGQVSYGYTFGSGTRLTVV.

CDR3 DNA sequence: TGTGCCAGCAGTGAGACAGAAAATCAGCCCCAGCATTTT. This gives the protein CASSETENQPQHF. V gene TRBV2 combines with J gene TRBJ1-5; the D gene is possibly TRBD1 (5 bases). Germline V gene sequence: CDR1 SNHLY, CDR2 FYNNEI. The germline V and J ends were trimmed by 3 bases and 4 bases, with 7 bases remaining between them. The CDR3 is 13 residues long.

The V gene is TRBV7-6, the J gene TRBJ2-5; 9 bases match TRBD1. Trimming at V came to 6 bases and at J to 5 bases, leaving 7 bases not matched to a gene. The CDR3 spans 14 residues. CDR1 and CDR2 from the germline V gene are SGHVS and FNYEAQ. The CDR3: CASRGQGRVETQYF. Here the CDR3 DNA reads TGTGCCAGCAGGGGACAGGGTCGTGTGGAGACCCAGTACTTC.

This sequence joins TRBV24-1 and TRBJ2-1; 7 bases match TRBD2. The germline gives CDR1 KGHDR, CDR2 SFDVKD. J gave up 9 bases and V 5 bases, and 9 bases lay outside the gene matches. There are 14 residues in the CDR3. The CDR3: CATSVVGGIGEQFF. DNA for the CDR3: TGTGCCACCAGTGTTGTGGGGGGGATAGGTGAGCAGTTCTTC.